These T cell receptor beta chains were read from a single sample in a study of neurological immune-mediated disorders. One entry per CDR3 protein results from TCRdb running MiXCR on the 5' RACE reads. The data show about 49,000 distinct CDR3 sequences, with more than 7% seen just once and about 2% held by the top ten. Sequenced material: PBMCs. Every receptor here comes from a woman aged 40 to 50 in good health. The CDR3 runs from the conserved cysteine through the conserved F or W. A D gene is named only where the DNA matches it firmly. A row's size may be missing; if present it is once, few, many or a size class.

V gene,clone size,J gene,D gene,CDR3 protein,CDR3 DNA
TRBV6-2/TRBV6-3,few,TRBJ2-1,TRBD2,CANLPGLAGGHRLDEQFF,TGTGCCAACCTCCCCGGACTAGCGGGAGGGCATAGGTTGGATGAGCAGTTCTTC
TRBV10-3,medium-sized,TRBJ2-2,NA,CAISESGDTGELFF,TGTGCCATCAGTGAGTCCGGGGACACCGGGGAGCTGTTTTTT
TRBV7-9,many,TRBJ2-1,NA,CASSLMGGPYNEQFF,TGTGCCAGCAGCTTAATGGGGGGCCCCTACAATGAGCAGTTCTTC
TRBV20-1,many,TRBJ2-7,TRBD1,CSARAGTGANYEQYF,TGCAGTGCTAGAGCCGGGACAGGAGCAAACTACGAGCAGTACTTC
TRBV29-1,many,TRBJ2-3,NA,CSVVPIFAGSTDTQYF,TGCAGCGTTGTTCCGATTTTCGCGGGTAGCACAGATACGCAGTATTTT
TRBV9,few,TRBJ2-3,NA,CASSVATRDTQYF,TGTGCCAGCAGCGTAGCTACCAGGGATACGCAGTATTTT
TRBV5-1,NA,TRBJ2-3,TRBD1,CASSVDRGEDTQYF,TGCGCCAGCAGCGTGGACAGGGGGGAAGATACGCAGTATTTT
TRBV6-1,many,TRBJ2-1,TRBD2,CASSEGLGIHEQFF,TGTGCCAGCAGTGAGGGACTAGGTATTCATGAGCAGTTCTTC
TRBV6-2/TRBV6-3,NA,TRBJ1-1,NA,CASTPGAHRTEAFF,TGTGCCAGTACCCCCGGGGCCCACAGGACTGAAGCTTTCTTT
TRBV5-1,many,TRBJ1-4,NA,CASSTASTNEKLFF,TGCGCCAGCAGTACAGCATCAACTAATGAAAAACTGTTTTTT
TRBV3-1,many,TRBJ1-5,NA,CASSQSGEGQPQHF,TGTGCCAGCAGCCAATCAGGGGAGGGTCAGCCCCAGCATTTT
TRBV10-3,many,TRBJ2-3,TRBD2,CAIREREGADTQYF,TGTGCCATCAGGGAGCGGGAGGGGGCAGATACGCAGTATTTT
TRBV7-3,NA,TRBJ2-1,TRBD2,CASSFGGVRNEQFF,TGTGCCAGCAGCTTCGGGGGGGTAAGGAATGAGCAGTTCTTC
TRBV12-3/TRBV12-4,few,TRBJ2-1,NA,CASSLGSRNEQFF,TGTGCCAGCAGTTTAGGGTCCCGGAATGAGCAGTTCTTC
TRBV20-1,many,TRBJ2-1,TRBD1,CSAGDRGHGNEQFF,TGCAGTGCTGGGGACAGGGGGCATGGGAATGAGCAGTTCTTC
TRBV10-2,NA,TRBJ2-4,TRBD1,CASREQGSQYF,TGCGCCAGCAGAGAACAGGGGTCTCAGTACTTC
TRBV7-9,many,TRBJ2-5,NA,CASSFDIGETQYF,TGTGCCAGCAGCTTCGACATAGGAGAGACCCAGTACTTC
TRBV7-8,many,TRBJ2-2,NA,CASSLRGRAGELFF,TGTGCCAGCAGCTTAAGGGGGAGAGCCGGGGAGCTGTTTTTT
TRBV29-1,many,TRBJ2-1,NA,CSVEGSETGNSYNEQFF,TGCAGCGTTGAAGGGTCTGAAACGGGCAACTCCTACAATGAGCAGTTCTTC
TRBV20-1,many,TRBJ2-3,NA,CSARVPGRANTQYF,TGCAGTGCTAGGGTGCCCGGGAGAGCAAATACGCAGTATTTT
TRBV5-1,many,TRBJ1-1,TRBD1,CASSSGQGMNTEAFF,TGCGCCAGCAGCTCGGGACAGGGAATGAACACTGAAGCTTTCTTT
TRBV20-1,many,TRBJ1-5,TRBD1,CSAKGQEGNQPQHF,TGCAGTGCTAAGGGACAGGAGGGCAATCAGCCCCAGCATTTT
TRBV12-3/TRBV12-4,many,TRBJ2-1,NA,CASRTVRSYNEQFF,TGTGCCAGCCGGACGGTCCGCTCCTACAATGAGCAGTTCTTC
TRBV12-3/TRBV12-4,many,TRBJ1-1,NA,CASSSPTGTEAFF,TGTGCCAGCAGTTCCCCCACAGGGACTGAAGCTTTCTTT
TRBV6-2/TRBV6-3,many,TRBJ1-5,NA,CASSYGDWSNQPQHF,TGTGCCAGCAGTTACGGGGACTGGAGCAATCAGCCCCAGCATTTT
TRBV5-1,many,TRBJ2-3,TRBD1,CASSLTGAGTDTQYF,TGCGCCAGCAGCTTGACAGGGGCTGGGACAGATACGCAGTATTTT
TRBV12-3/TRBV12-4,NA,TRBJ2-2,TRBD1,CASSGQGRTGELFF,TGTGCCAGCAGTGGACAGGGTCGAACCGGGGAGCTGTTTTTT
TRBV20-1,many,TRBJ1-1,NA,CSARDVDPMLDTEAFF,TGCAGTGCTAGAGATGTGGATCCCATGCTAGACACTGAAGCTTTCTTT
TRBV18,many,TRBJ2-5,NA,CASSPAGQETQYF,TGTGCCAGCTCACCTGCAGGGCAAGAGACCCAGTACTTC
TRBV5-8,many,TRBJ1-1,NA,CASSLYPNTEAFF,TGTGCCAGCAGCTTGTACCCGAACACTGAAGCTTTCTTT
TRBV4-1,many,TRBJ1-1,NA,CASSQPIPVRTANTEAFF,TGCGCCAGCAGCCAACCAATTCCCGTCAGGACAGCGAACACTGAAGCTTTCTTT
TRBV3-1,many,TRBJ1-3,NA,CASSYSGGSGNTIYF,TGTGCCAGCAGCTACTCGGGAGGGAGTGGAAACACCATATATTTT
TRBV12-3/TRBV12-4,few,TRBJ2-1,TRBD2,CASRPGTSGRRRTNEQFF,TGTGCCAGCAGGCCCGGGACTAGCGGGAGGAGAAGGACCAATGAGCAGTTCTTC
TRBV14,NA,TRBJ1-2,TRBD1,CASSRGTVDYGYTF,TGTGCCAGCAGCCGGGGGACAGTCGACTATGGCTACACCTTC
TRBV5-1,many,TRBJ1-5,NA,CASSLVGLSNQPQHF,TGCGCCAGCAGCTTGGTCGGACTAAGCAATCAGCCCCAGCATTTT
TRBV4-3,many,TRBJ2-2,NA,CASSRNRGAGELFF,TGCGCCAGCAGCCGCAATAGGGGGGCCGGGGAGCTGTTTTTT
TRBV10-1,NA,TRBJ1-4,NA,CASRRDRRGELFF,TGCGCCAGCAGACGGGACCGCCGAGGAGAACTGTTTTTT
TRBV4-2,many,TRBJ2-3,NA,CASSQDRSDTQYF,TGTGCCAGCAGCCAAGATAGGTCAGATACGCAGTATTTT
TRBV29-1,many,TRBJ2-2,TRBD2,CSVDGGRVNGELFF,TGCAGCGTTGATGGCGGGAGGGTTAACGGGGAGCTGTTTTTT
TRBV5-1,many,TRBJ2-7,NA,CASSLGRESSYEQYF,TGCGCCAGCAGCTTGGGACGGGAGAGCTCCTACGAGCAGTACTTC
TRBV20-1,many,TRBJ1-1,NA,CSAAPGTGQTGTEAFF,TGCAGTGCTGCTCCGGGAACAGGGCAAACGGGTACTGAAGCTTTCTTT
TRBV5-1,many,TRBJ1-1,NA,CASSSGQYPEAFF,TGCGCCAGCAGCTCTGGACAGTATCCTGAAGCTTTCTTT
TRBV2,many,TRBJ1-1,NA,CASSVQGYTEAFF,TGTGCCAGCAGTGTACAGGGATACACTGAAGCTTTCTTT
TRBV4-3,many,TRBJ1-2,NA,CASSDSPGDANYGYTF,TGCGCCAGCAGCGACAGTCCGGGGGACGCTAACTATGGCTACACCTTC
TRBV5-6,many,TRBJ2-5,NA,CASSPIGEETQYF,TGTGCCAGCAGCCCCATCGGGGAAGAGACCCAGTACTTC
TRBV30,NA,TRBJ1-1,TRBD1,CAWVQQTGREAFF,TGTGCCTGGGTTCAGCAGACAGGGCGAGAAGCTTTCTTT
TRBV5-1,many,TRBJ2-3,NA,CASSLVAGDGTDTQYF,TGCGCCAGCAGCTTGGTAGCAGGGGACGGCACAGATACGCAGTATTTT
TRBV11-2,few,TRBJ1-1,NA,CASSDHTKNTEAFF,TGTGCCAGCAGCGATCATACCAAGAACACTGAAGCTTTCTTT
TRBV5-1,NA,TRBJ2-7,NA,CASSLWGGSYEQYF,TGCGCCAGCAGCTTATGGGGAGGCTCCTACGAGCAGTACTTC
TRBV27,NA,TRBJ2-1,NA,CASSLPGATSYNEQFF,TGTGCCAGCAGTTTACCAGGGGCTACGTCCTACAATGAGCAGTTCTTC
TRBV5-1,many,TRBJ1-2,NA,CASSQDGPSNYGYTF,TGCGCCAGCAGTCAAGATGGGCCTTCTAACTATGGCTACACCTTC
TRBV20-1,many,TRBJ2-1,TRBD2,CSASKAGVSYNEQFF,TGCAGTGCTAGTAAAGCGGGAGTTTCCTACAATGAGCAGTTCTTC
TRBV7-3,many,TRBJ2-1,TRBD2,CASSLRGSGGNNEQFF,TGTGCCAGCAGCTTAAGAGGGAGCGGGGGGAACAATGAGCAGTTCTTC
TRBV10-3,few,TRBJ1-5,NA,CAISESGAQNQPQHF,TGTGCCATCAGTGAGTCAGGGGCACAGAATCAGCCCCAGCATTTT
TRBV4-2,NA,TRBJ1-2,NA,CASSQDQSVDGYTF,TGTGCCAGCAGCCAAGATCAGTCCGTCGATGGCTACACCTTC
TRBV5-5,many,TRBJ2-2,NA,CASSLLSTGSGGELFF,TGTGCCAGCAGCCTCTTAAGTACAGGGTCCGGCGGGGAGCTGTTTTTT
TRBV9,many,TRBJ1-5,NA,CASSAEGVGYQPQHF,TGTGCCAGCAGCGCCGAGGGGGTAGGTTATCAGCCCCAGCATTTT